This T cell receptor delta chain was obtained from a study of gamma-delta T cells after stem cell transplantation. The V gene's germline CDR1 is GEAIGNYY and CDR2 EKD. The V gene lost 0 bases and the J gene lost 1 base, with 11 bases spanning the gap. This CDR3 contains 16 residues. TCRdb re-identified clones in the RT-PCR reads via CATT. The table shows approximately 14,000 delta-chain clones, with roughly 30% occurring only once. The sequenced sample was gamma-delta T cells. The clonotype originates from a human donor. It is not recorded whose cells these are; they may come from a transplant donor. The chain recombines TRDV2 with TRDJ2; D is ambiguous. The CDR3 DNA reads TGTGCCTGTGACACCGTTGAGGCCTTTTTGACAGCACAACTCTTCTTT. It codes for CACDTVEAFLTAQLFF.